This is a list of T cell receptor beta chains from one sample in a study of blood T cell repertoires in COVID-19. Only in-frame clones appear in the TCRdb table, and some are missing; sequencing was by immunoSEQ multiplex PCR. Here the sample spans roughly 500,000 clones, roughly 90% being singletons. The specimen sequenced was PBMCs or T cells enriched from blood (not recorded which). The receptors here all came from a woman in her 40s who had recovered from COVID-19. CDR3s include the opening cysteine and the closing phenylalanine or tryptophan. Each record gives: V gene, J gene, CDR3 protein.

v_call: TRBV4-2; j_call: TRBJ2-1; cdr3_aa: CASSPRQGAFSEQFF
v_call: TRBV3-1/TRBV3-2; j_call: TRBJ2-3; cdr3_aa: CASSQELGEGQGGDTQYF
v_call: TRBV30; j_call: TRBJ1-3; cdr3_aa: CAWSRDRDINTIYF
v_call: TRBV4-1; j_call: TRBJ1-2; cdr3_aa: CASSQDQGAYYGYTF
v_call: TRBV15; j_call: TRBJ2-7; cdr3_aa: CATSRDFGQSYEQYF
v_call: TRBV7-2; j_call: TRBJ2-1; cdr3_aa: CASSSDRGSYNEQFF
v_call: TRBV10-3; j_call: TRBJ2-1; cdr3_aa: CATTSYQFSYNEQFF
v_call: TRBV9; j_call: TRBJ2-3; cdr3_aa: CASSSSDSTQYF
v_call: TRBV6-5; j_call: TRBJ1-6; cdr3_aa: CASSYRTAASPLHF
v_call: TRBV19; j_call: TRBJ2-1; cdr3_aa: CASSTSLLAGGSDEQFF
v_call: TRBV6-5; j_call: TRBJ1-1; cdr3_aa: CASTGHGTGEKAFF
v_call: TRBV29-1; j_call: TRBJ1-2; cdr3_aa: CSVEGILGANYGYTF
v_call: TRBV11-2; j_call: TRBJ1-1; cdr3_aa: CASSLIGTGEIEAFF
v_call: TRBV18; j_call: TRBJ1-1; cdr3_aa: CASSHGLEGTEAFF
v_call: TRBV30; j_call: TRBJ1-2; cdr3_aa: CAWSWRDRGNGYTF
v_call: TRBV19; j_call: TRBJ2-5; cdr3_aa: CASGRVGQRETQYF
v_call: TRBV27; j_call: TRBJ1-1; cdr3_aa: CASSLEAPHTEAFF
v_call: TRBV19; j_call: TRBJ2-7; cdr3_aa: CASSMRTGTYEQYF
v_call: TRBV19; j_call: TRBJ2-2; cdr3_aa: CASTAALAGLPELFF
v_call: TRBV5-1; j_call: TRBJ1-3; cdr3_aa: CASSPQVPSGGNTIYF
v_call: TRBV4-3; j_call: TRBJ2-7; cdr3_aa: CASSHRTSGSLEQYF
v_call: TRBV6-5; j_call: TRBJ1-5; cdr3_aa: CAGRTDSNQPQHF
v_call: TRBV5-4; j_call: TRBJ2-1; cdr3_aa: CASRVDRGSYNEQFF
v_call: TRBV3-1/TRBV3-2; j_call: TRBJ2-7; cdr3_aa: CASSPEGLAAPPYEQYF
v_call: TRBV10-3; j_call: TRBJ1-1; cdr3_aa: CAISESRGQGADTEAFF
v_call: TRBV6-2/TRBV6-3; j_call: TRBJ2-5; cdr3_aa: CASSTDIPKTQYF
v_call: TRBV18; j_call: TRBJ1-1; cdr3_aa: CASSPWAADTVGSEAFF
v_call: TRBV5-6; j_call: TRBJ2-3; cdr3_aa: CASRWRVRGRGADTQYF
v_call: TRBV9; j_call: TRBJ2-5; cdr3_aa: CASSDKIAGGQETQYF
v_call: TRBV10-1; j_call: TRBJ1-1; cdr3_aa: CASSRQGMNTEAFF
v_call: TRBV18; j_call: TRBJ2-1; cdr3_aa: CASFPPGTGRGEQFF
v_call: TRBV4-1; j_call: TRBJ2-7; cdr3_aa: CASSQDWGTGGFYEQYF
v_call: TRBV6-2/TRBV6-3; j_call: TRBJ2-1; cdr3_aa: CASSYETSGGLGNEQFF
v_call: TRBV7-2; j_call: TRBJ2-1; cdr3_aa: CASSFWTAYNEQFF
v_call: TRBV25-1; j_call: TRBJ2-7; cdr3_aa: CASSKSGGWGIYEQYF
v_call: TRBV14; j_call: TRBJ2-7; cdr3_aa: CASGQGLYEQYF
v_call: TRBV11-2; j_call: TRBJ2-5; cdr3_aa: CASSLARRVFQETQYF
v_call: TRBV7-9; j_call: TRBJ2-3; cdr3_aa: CASSLEAGGTDTQYF
v_call: TRBV15; j_call: TRBJ2-1; cdr3_aa: CATSLAGGYNEQFF
v_call: TRBV7-2; j_call: TRBJ1-6; cdr3_aa: CASSLQGASNSPLHF
v_call: TRBV19; j_call: TRBJ2-1; cdr3_aa: CASSLTGSYNEQFF
v_call: TRBV20-1; j_call: TRBJ2-7; cdr3_aa: CSASGTAGGYF
v_call: TRBV12-3/TRBV12-4; j_call: TRBJ1-5; cdr3_aa: CASSLTGDQPQHF
v_call: TRBV5-6; j_call: TRBJ1-5; cdr3_aa: CASSNGQGIRQPQHF
v_call: TRBV2; j_call: TRBJ2-7; cdr3_aa: CASDRDTMYEQYF
v_call: TRBV7-7; j_call: TRBJ2-1; cdr3_aa: CASSLSSHRTSYNEQFF